This record looks at one T cell receptor beta chain sequence and its context. Its target is not known. This entry belongs to a study of blood T cells in healthy people across ages. Study outcomes and limitations: Investigators treated diversity estimates from one million T cells as underestimates. Comparison with aged donors showed that long-lived donors had more naive CD4+ cells and higher diversity.

A sample-barcoded 5' primer and a J-beta primer mix were used in a second PCR of roughly 6 to 11 cycles. TCRdb itself ran the 5' RACE reads through MiXCR, one entry per CDR3 protein. The sample has about 1,500,000 distinct CDR3 sequences, under 30% seen once. This CDR3 is built from 17 residues. V lost 4 bases, J lost 0 bases, and 2 bases stayed unmatched. Germline V lookup: CDR1 MNHEY, CDR2 SVGAGI. The receptor comes from a woman aged 30 to 39 in good health. The chain uses TRBV6-5 and TRBJ2-6, with 11 bases that match TRBD2. The sequencing sample was made of blood. CDR3 nucleotide sequence: TGTGCCAGCAGTTTTAGCGGGAGGGCCTCTGGGGCCAACGTCCTGACTTTC. Its translation: CASSFSGRASGANVLTF.